This T cell receptor (beta chain) was obtained from a study of T cells after yellow fever vaccination. Overall study: Preparation of fractions with low cell numbers was performed using SMART-Seq v4 Ultra Low Input. Study-wide results and limits: After the booster, around 95% of CD4 and just over 85% of CD8 primary-response clones were re-detected.

Notes on this clonotype: Its matching antigen is unknown.

V trimming: 3 bases; J trimming: 5 bases; junction bases outside the gene matches: 6. Germline-derived CDR1 and CDR2 are LGHNA and YSLEER. The CDR3 has 15 residues. Universal primer sites and UMIs were introduced during 5'RACE template-switching synthesis of TCR cDNA. Via MiXCR, TCRdb re-called the 5' RACE reads, giving one row per CDR3 protein. Altogether under 500,000 distinct CDR3 sequences are present, about 17% being singletons, with the ten largest covering 15% to 20%. This receptor was obtained from a man aged 18 to 35 who received the YFV17D yellow fever vaccine. Sequenced material: PBMCs, taken before the yellow fever booster vaccination. V is TRBV4-3 and J is TRBJ2-5, with 10 positions matching TRBD2. CDR3 DNA sequence: TGCGCCAGCAGCCAGCTAGCGGGGGTTAGGGAGACCCAGTACTTC. Its protein product is CASSQLAGVRETQYF.